Below are 30 T cell receptor beta chains sequenced from a single sample in a study of cytomegalovirus exposure and HLA in healthy donors. PCR involved 60 Vbeta and 13 Jbeta primers. Clones were read by immunoSEQ multiplex PCR, and TCRdb kept only the in-frame ones, dropping some. The table lists 70,000 to 90,000 clones, roughly 76% of them singletons. Material: PBMCs. Source of these receptors: a male donor in good health and CMV-seropositive.

This chain connects TRBV20-1 to TRBJ2-3, with D maybe TRBD1 (5 bases). The germline V gene has CDR1 DFQATT and CDR2 SNEGSKA (reference sequence). V lost 6 bases and J lost 8, with 12 bases in between. This CDR3 contains 11 residues. CDR3 sequence reads: CSAQGEFTQYF. CDR3 nucleotide sequence: TGCAGTGCACAAGGGGAATTTACGCAGTATTTT.

This chain uses TRBV18 with TRBJ2-7, with D possibly being TRBD1 (5 bases). Looked up from germline, CDR1 is KGHSH and CDR2 is LQKENI. Trimming took 1 base from V and 0 from J, leaving 10 bases between them. This CDR3 contains 15 residues. For the CDR3, the DNA is TGTGCCAGCTCACCACAGGGGTCCAGCTCCTACGAGCAGTACTTC. The encoded protein is CASSPQGSSSYEQYF.

DNA of the CDR3: TGCGCCAGCAGCTCGGGACTAGCGCCCTACAATGAGCAGTTCTTC. This translates into CASSSGLAPYNEQFF. This chain links TRBV5-1 with TRBJ2-1; TRBD2 matches at 10 bases. The length of the CDR3 is 15 residues. Germline V CDR1 and CDR2: SGHRS, YFSETQ. Unmatched junction bases numbered 2, after V lost 3 bases and J lost 2 bases. The whole variable domain, filled in from reference TRBV5-1 and TRBJ2-1, reads KAGVTQTPRYLIKTRGQQVTLSCSPISGHRSVSWYQQTPGQGLQFLFEYFSETQRNKGNFPGRFSGRQFSNSRSEMNVSTLELGDSALYLCASSSGLAPYNEQFFGPGTRLTVL.

In its sample, this clone was seen once. The rearrangement links TRBV19 to TRBJ2-1, with 9 bases aligning to TRBD2. CDR1 is LNHDA, CDR2 SQIVND, per germline (reference sequence). The length of the CDR3 is 16 residues. The ends lost 6 bases at V and 2 bases at J; junction bases unmatched: 8. In DNA form, the CDR3 reads TGTGCCAGTAGCGACTTGCTAGCGGGACCCTACAATGAGCAGTTCTTC. It specifies CASSDLLAGPYNEQFF.

The chain carries TRBV5-1 and TRBJ2-7, with D maybe TRBD1 (5 bases). CDR3 length: 15 residues. V dropped 0 bases and J dropped 2 bases, with 12 bases sitting between them. Germline values: CDR1 SGHRS, CDR2 YFSETQ. The CDR3 reads CASSLEAGPPYEQYF. The CDR3 DNA is TGCGCCAGCAGCTTGGAGGCAGGGCCGCCCTACGAGCAGTACTTC.

This chain connects TRBV14 to TRBJ1-3, with D unclear. The CDR3 sequence is 16 residues long. CDR1 and CDR2 from the germline V gene are SGHDN and FVKESK. Trimming shortened V by 0 bases and J by 4 bases, and 13 bases separated the two germline ends. The CDR3 nucleotides are TGTGCCAGCAGCCAAGACCTCCCGGGGTACGGAAACACCATATATTTT. Residues: CASSQDLPGYGNTIYF. Using reference TRBV14 and TRBJ1-3 for the parts outside the CDR3, the full variable domain is EAGVTQFPSHSVIEKGQTVTLRCDPISGHDNLYWYRRVMGKEIKFLLHFVKESKQDESGMPNNRFLAERTGGTYSTLKVQPAELEDSGVYFCASSQDLPGYGNTIYFGEGSWLTVV.

This chain joins TRBV19 and TRBJ1-1, with D hard to call. V lost 3 bases to trimming and J lost 0 bases, with 5 bases between them. This CDR3 has 13 amino acids. CDR1 LNHDA and CDR2 SQIVND come from the germline V gene (reference sequence). The CDR3 DNA reads as TGTGCCAGTAGTATCGCGATGAACACTGAAGCTTTCTTT. This codes for CASSIAMNTEAFF.

V and J are TRBV2 and TRBJ2-2; possibly TRBD2 for D (7 bases). V was shortened by 6 bases and J by 4 bases, with 18 bases between the two germline ends. Germline V CDR1 and CDR2: SNHLY, FYNNEI. The CDR3 spans 16 residues. The CDR3 reads CASRTGAGRSTGELFF. The DNA for the CDR3 is TGTGCCAGCAGGACAGGAGCGGGGCGAAGCACCGGGGAGCTGTTTTTT.

The chain has TRBV13 and TRBJ2-7, with TRBD1 matching 9 bases. The CDR3 has 15 amino acids. The trim removed 5 bases at V and 6 bases at J, leaving 11 bases unmatched. Germline assignment: CDR1 PRHDT and CDR2 FYEKMQ (reference sequence). CDR3 sequence: CASSSIRDRVSEQYF. DNA for the CDR3: TGTGCCAGCAGCAGCATCCGGGACAGGGTGTCCGAGCAGTACTTC. Looking up the rest from reference TRBV13 and TRBJ2-7 gives the full variable domain: AAGVIQSPRHLIKEKRETATLKCYPIPRHDTVYWYQQGPGQDPQFLISFYEKMQSDKGSIPDRFSAQQFSDYHSELNMSSLELGDSALYFCASSSIRDRVSEQYFGPGTRLTVT.

The chain couples TRBV6-1 to TRBJ2-5, with unresolved D. Germline V gives CDR1 MNHNS, CDR2 SASEGT. The CDR3 totals 15 residues. Trimming cost V 0 bases and J 5 bases, with 13 bases left between them. In DNA, the CDR3 is TGTGCCAGCAGTGAAGCGGCGTCTATGAGGGAGACCCAGTACTTC. This sequence encodes CASSEAASMRETQYF.

The rearrangement links TRBV5-1 to TRBJ2-1, with 13 bases matching TRBD2. Unmatched junction bases numbered 8, after V lost 0 bases and J lost 8 bases. The CDR3 is 17 amino acids. Germline V gene sequence: CDR1 SGHRS, CDR2 YFSETQ. CDR3 sequence reads: CASSLGGLAGWKDEQFF. Here the CDR3 DNA reads TGCGCCAGCAGCTTGGGGGGACTAGCGGGGTGGAAGGATGAGCAGTTCTTC.

J is TRBJ2-3 and V is TRBV9; 7 bases are a match to TRBD2. This CDR3 has 15 amino acids. With 6 bases clipped from V and 1 base from J, the junction kept 8 bases outside the gene matches. Per the germline V gene, CDR1 is SGDLS and CDR2 is YYNGEE. The CDR3, as DNA: TGTGCCAGCACCCCGGGGGGAGTGGGCACAGATACGCAGTATTTT. This encodes CASTPGGVGTDTQYF. Together with reference TRBV9 and TRBJ2-3, the CDR3 gives the full variable domain: DSGVTQTPKHLITATGQRVTLRCSPRSGDLSVYWYQQSLDQGLQFLIQYYNGEERAKGNILERFSAQQFPDLHSELNLSSLELGDSALYFCASTPGGVGTDTQYFGPGTRLTVL.

There are a few counts of this clone. The V and J genes are TRBV11-3 and TRBJ2-7; TRBD1 is a possible D gene (6 bases). Trimming cost V 0 bases and J 2 bases, with 20 bases left between them. The CDR3 is 18 residues long. The germline V gene encodes CDR1 SGHNT and CDR2 YENEEA. The CDR3 loop is CASSLELEDFDRTYEQYF. CDR3 bases: TGTGCCAGCAGCTTAGAACTAGAGGATTTCGACAGGACCTACGAGCAGTACTTC.

In its sample, this clone was seen once. The chain uses TRBV9 and TRBJ2-4; 15 bases match TRBD2. This CDR3 is 19 amino acids long. Germline V gives CDR1 SGDLS, CDR2 YYNGEE. With 0 bases clipped from V and 1 base from J, the junction kept 5 bases outside the gene matches. In DNA, the CDR3 is TGTGCCAGCAGCGTAGATGGACTAGCGGGGGGGCGGGCCAAAAACATTCAGTACTTC. Its protein is CASSVDGLAGGRAKNIQYF.

The V gene is TRBV12-5, the J gene TRBJ2-1, with 12 nucleotides matching TRBD2. With V trimmed by 5 bases and J by 7 bases, 12 bases remained unmatched. Germline V gene lookup returns CDR1 LGHNT and CDR2 FRNRAP. The CDR3 is made up of 17 amino acids. The CDR3 bases are TGTGCTAGTGGTCCGCGTCTACTAGCGGGAGGACGTAATGAGCAGTTCTTC. Protein: CASGPRLLAGGRNEQFF.

The count of this clone is one. This rearrangement joins TRBV28 to TRBJ2-3, with 10 bases that match TRBD2. Trimming at V came to 6 bases and at J to 2 bases, leaving 11 bases not matched to a gene. Per germline, CDR1 MDHEN and CDR2 SYDVKM. The CDR3 length is 17 residues. Here the CDR3 DNA reads TGTGCCAGCAGCTCCCTCCTTCTAGCGGGGGACACAGATACGCAGTATTTT. Protein sequence: CASSSLLLAGDTDTQYF.

This clone has only a few counts. This chain joins TRBV6-6 and TRBJ1-2; D is possibly TRBD1 (5 bases). Germline V gene lookup returns CDR1 MNHNY and CDR2 SVGAGI (reference sequence). The CDR3 contains 14 residues. V shed 4 bases and J shed 1 base, with 10 bases lying between them. Here the CDR3 reads CASSSQGFNYGYTF. CDR3 in DNA: TGTGCCAGCAGTTCTCAGGGTTTTAACTATGGCTACACCTTC.

The chain joins TRBV5-1 to TRBJ2-7; a weak D match, TRBD2 (6 bases). The germline V gene encodes CDR1 SGHRS and CDR2 YFSETQ. This CDR3 region has 15 residues. V lost 4 bases to trimming and J lost 0 bases, with 14 bases between them. CDR3 loop: CASSLSLGGSYEQYF. In DNA form, the CDR3 reads TGCGCCAGCAGCCTCTCATTGGGGGGCTCCTACGAGCAGTACTTC.

V and J are TRBV14 and TRBJ1-2; D remains ambiguous. The length of the CDR3 is 15 residues. V lost 6 bases and J lost 8, with 22 bases in between. Per the germline V gene, CDR1 is SGHDN and CDR2 is FVKESK. CDR3 nucleotide sequence: TGTGCCAGCAGTTCAAGGGAGGGTGACGGCGTCGGCTACACCTTC. Translating it yields CASSSREGDGVGYTF.

This clone has more than one count but fewer than ten. V and J are TRBV15 and TRBJ1-2; no clear D gene. Deletions cut 2 bases from V and 4 bases from J, with 14 bases between. The CDR3 totals 15 residues. CDR1 is LNHNV and CDR2 is YYDKDF in the germline V gene (reference sequence). As DNA, the CDR3 is TGTGCCACCAGCAGATCGACTCAAGGTACCTATGGCTACACCTTC. It specifies CATSRSTQGTYGYTF.

The chain carries TRBV30 and TRBJ1-6, with D perhaps TRBD1 (6 bases). The germline V gene has CDR1 GTSNPN and CDR2 SVGIG (reference sequence). The length of the CDR3 is 14 residues. V lost 2 bases and J 4 bases, leaving 9 bases between the germline ends. The CDR3 spells CAWSQGQYNSPLHF. Here the CDR3 DNA reads TGTGCCTGGAGTCAGGGACAATATAATTCACCCCTCCACTTT.

This clone was observed a handful of times. Distinct nucleotide sequences in the sample also encode this CDR3. The V and J genes are TRBV7-9 and TRBJ2-7, with D maybe TRBD1 (5 bases). V was shortened by 2 bases and J by 6 bases, with 11 bases between the two germline ends. This CDR3 is built from 13 residues. Germline CDR1 reads SEHNR; CDR2 reads FQNEAQ (reference sequence). As DNA, the CDR3 is TGTGCCAGCAGCTTACAGGGTACGGGCGAGCAGTACTTC. It encodes CASSLQGTGEQYF.

This clone occurred once. The chain recombines TRBV7-2 with TRBJ1-3, with D hard to call. Germline V gives CDR1 SGHTA, CDR2 FQGNSA. V was pared by 0 bases and J by 0 bases, with 15 bases between. There are 18 residues in the CDR3. In nucleotides, the CDR3 is TGTGCCAGCAGCTTAGCTGGAGTGGGTGGCCTCTCTGGAAACACCATATATTTT. It codes for CASSLAGVGGLSGNTIYF.

The genes are TRBV6-4 and TRBJ2-1, with no clear D. Deletions cut 3 bases from V and 0 bases from J, with 9 bases between. CDR1 and CDR2 (germline): MRHNA, SNTAGT. CDR3 size: 15 residues. CDR3 bases: TGTGCCAGCAGTGAGGGCACTCGCTCCTACAATGAGCAGTTCTTC. Amino acids: CASSEGTRSYNEQFF.

This clone is a singleton in its sample. The chain is built from TRBV7-3 and TRBJ2-1, with D perhaps TRBD2 (5 bases). Germline V gene sequence: CDR1 SGHTA, CDR2 FQGTGA. The CDR3 loop spans 15 amino acids. Trimming pared 5 bases from V and 8 bases from J, leaving 19 bases between. CDR3 protein: CASSPRGAGLDEQFF. CDR3 nucleotide sequence: TGTGCCAGCAGCCCCCGAGGAGCCGGACTCGATGAGCAGTTCTTC.

V is TRBV29-1 and J is TRBJ1-4; D remains unclear. CDR1 and CDR2 from the germline V gene are SQVTM and ANQGSEA. The CDR3 is made up of 13 amino acids. Trimming stripped 4 bases from V and 0 bases from J, with 6 bases between. CDR3 loop: CSVAGATNEKLFF. In DNA, the CDR3 is TGCAGCGTTGCCGGTGCAACTAATGAAAAACTGTTTTTT.

The rearrangement joins TRBV4-1 to TRBJ2-3, with D maybe TRBD1 (6 bases). The V and J ends lost 6 bases and 0 bases respectively, with 10 bases between them. This CDR3 spans 14 amino acids. Germline V CDR1 and CDR2: MGHRA, YSYEKL. The CDR3 here is CASRQGLSTDTQYF. The CDR3 DNA sequence: TGCGCCAGCAGACAGGGATTGAGCACAGATACGCAGTATTTT.

This clone turned up a few times. The chain employs TRBV18 and TRBJ2-3, with D possibly matching TRBD2 (5 bases). V was cut by 3 bases and J by 4 bases, with 14 bases left in between. This CDR3 spans 15 amino acids. Per the germline V gene, CDR1 is KGHSH and CDR2 is LQKENI. Here the CDR3 DNA reads TGTGCCAGCTCACCGGATTGGTCCGGGGCAGATACGCAGTATTTT. Protein product: CASSPDWSGADTQYF. Variable domain in full (rest from reference TRBV18 and TRBJ2-3): NAGVMQNPRHLVRRRGQEARLRCSPMKGHSHVYWYRQLPEEGLKFMVYLQKENIIDESGMPKERFSAEFPKEGPSILRIQQVVRGDSAAYFCASSPDWSGADTQYFGPGTRLTVL.

This sequence joins TRBV7-3 and TRBJ1-2; the match to TRBD1 covers 8 bases. Trimming cost V 2 bases and J 0 bases; bases outside gene matches: 2. The CDR3 consists of 15 residues. Per the germline V gene, CDR1 is SGHTA and CDR2 is FQGTGA. The CDR3 protein is CASSLGQGSNYGYTF. CDR3 nucleotides: TGTGCCAGCAGCTTAGGACAGGGTTCTAACTATGGCTACACCTTC.

This clone turned up a few times. The chain has TRBV5-1 and TRBJ1-4, with D possibly matching TRBD1 (5 bases). This CDR3 spans 14 amino acids. V was shortened by 1 base and J by 8 bases, with 12 bases between the two germline ends. Germline CDR1 SGHRS, CDR2 YFSETQ. The CDR3 spells CASSLRGVGEKLFF. CDR3 DNA: TGCGCCAGCAGCTTGCGGGGGGTAGGAGAAAAACTGTTTTTT.